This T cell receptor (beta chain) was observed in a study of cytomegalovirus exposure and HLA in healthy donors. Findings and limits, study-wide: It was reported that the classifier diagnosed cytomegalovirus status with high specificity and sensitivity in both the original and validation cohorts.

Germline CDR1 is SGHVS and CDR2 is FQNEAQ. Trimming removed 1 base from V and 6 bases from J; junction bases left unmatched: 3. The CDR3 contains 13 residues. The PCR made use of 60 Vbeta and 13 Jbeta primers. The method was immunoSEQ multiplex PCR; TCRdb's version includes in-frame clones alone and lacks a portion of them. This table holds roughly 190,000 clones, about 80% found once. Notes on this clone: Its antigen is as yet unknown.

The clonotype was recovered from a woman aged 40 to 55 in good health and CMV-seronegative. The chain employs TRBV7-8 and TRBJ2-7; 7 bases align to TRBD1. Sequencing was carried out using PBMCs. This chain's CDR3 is CASSLGDRVEQYF. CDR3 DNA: TGTGCCAGCAGCTTAGGCGACAGGGTCGAGCAGTACTTC. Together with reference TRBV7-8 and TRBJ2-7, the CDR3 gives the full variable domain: GAGVSQSPRYKVAKRGQDVALRCDPISGHVSLFWYQQALGQGPEFLTYFQNEAQLDKSGLPSDRFFAERPEGSVSTLKIQRTQQEDSAVYLCASSLGDRVEQYFGPGTRLTVT.